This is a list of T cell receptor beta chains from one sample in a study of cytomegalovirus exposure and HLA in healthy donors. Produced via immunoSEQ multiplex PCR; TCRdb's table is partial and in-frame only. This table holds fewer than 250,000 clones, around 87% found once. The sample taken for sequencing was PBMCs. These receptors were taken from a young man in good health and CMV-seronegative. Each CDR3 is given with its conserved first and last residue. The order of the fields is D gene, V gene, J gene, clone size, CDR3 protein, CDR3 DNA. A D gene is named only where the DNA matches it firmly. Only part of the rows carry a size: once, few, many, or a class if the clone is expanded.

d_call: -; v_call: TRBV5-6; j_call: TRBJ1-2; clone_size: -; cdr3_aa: CASTIRGRGGYTF; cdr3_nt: TGTGCCAGCACCATTCGCGGCCGGGGTGGCTACACCTTC
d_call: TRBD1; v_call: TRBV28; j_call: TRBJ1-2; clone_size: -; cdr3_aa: CASTGRGLYGYTF; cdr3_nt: TGTGCCAGCACCGGGAGGGGGCTCTATGGCTACACCTTC
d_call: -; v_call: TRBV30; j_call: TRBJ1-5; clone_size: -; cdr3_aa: CAWSGPRDSHSYSNQPQHF; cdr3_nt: TGTGCCTGGAGCGGACCTCGGGATTCCCACTCCTATAGCAATCAGCCCCAGCATTTT
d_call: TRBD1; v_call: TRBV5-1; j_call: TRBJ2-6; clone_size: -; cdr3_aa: CASRSTQGALSGANVLTF; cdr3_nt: TGCGCCAGCAGGAGTACCCAGGGGGCGTTATCTGGGGCCAACGTCCTGACTTTC
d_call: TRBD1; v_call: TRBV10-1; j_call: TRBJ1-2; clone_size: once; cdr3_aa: CARGGDPGQGNYGYTF; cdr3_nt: TGCGCCAGGGGAGGGGATCCGGGACAGGGTAACTATGGCTACACCTTC
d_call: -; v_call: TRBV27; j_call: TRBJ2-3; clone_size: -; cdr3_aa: CASSFRSTDTQYF; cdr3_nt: TGTGCCAGCAGTTTTCGGAGCACAGATACGCAGTATTTT
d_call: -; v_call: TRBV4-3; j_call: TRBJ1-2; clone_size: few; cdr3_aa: CASSQSREGGGYTF; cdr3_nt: TGCGCCAGCAGCCAGTCAAGGGAGGGAGGAGGCTACACCTTC
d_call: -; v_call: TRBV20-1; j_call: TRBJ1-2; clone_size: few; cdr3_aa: CSARERAGYTF; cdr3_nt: TGCAGTGCTAGAGAGAGGGCTGGCTACACCTTC
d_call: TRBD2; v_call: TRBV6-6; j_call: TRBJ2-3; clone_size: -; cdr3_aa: CASSQTSGGAKNTQYF; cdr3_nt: TGTGCCAGCAGTCAAACTAGCGGGGGGGCCAAGAATACGCAGTATTTT
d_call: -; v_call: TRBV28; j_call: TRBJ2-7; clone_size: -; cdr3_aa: CASSTPRDRSSYEQYF; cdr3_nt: TGTGCCAGCAGTACACCCCGAGACAGGTCCTCCTACGAGCAGTACTTC
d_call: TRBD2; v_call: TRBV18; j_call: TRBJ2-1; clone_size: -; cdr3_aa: CASSPRNSGTSFFF; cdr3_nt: TGTGCCAGCTCACCTAGGAATTCCGGGACTAGTTTTTTCTTC
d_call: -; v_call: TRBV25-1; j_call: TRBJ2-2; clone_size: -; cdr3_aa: CASNLASTGELFF; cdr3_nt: TGTGCCAGCAACCTAGCGAGCACCGGGGAGCTGTTTTTT
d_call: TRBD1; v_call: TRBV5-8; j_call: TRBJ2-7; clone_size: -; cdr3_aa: CASSHRDSYEQYF; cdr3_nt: TGTGCCAGCAGCCATCGGGACAGCTACGAGCAGTACTTC
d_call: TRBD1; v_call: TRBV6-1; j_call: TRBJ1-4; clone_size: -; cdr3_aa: CASSGPGQGDEKLFF; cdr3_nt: TGTGCCAGCAGTGGACCGGGACAGGGGGATGAAAAACTGTTTTTT
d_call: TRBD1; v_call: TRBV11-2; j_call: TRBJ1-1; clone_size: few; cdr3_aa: CASSLGTANTEAFF; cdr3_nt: TGTGCCAGCAGCTTGGGGACAGCCAACACTGAAGCTTTCTTT
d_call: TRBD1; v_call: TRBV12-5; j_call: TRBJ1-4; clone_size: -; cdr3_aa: CASGWDRGEKLFF; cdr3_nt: TGTGCTAGTGGCTGGGACAGGGGTGAAAAACTGTTTTTT
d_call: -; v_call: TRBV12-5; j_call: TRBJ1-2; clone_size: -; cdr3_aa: CASGLGVNGYTF; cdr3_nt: TGTGCTAGTGGTTTAGGGGTTAATGGCTACACCTTC
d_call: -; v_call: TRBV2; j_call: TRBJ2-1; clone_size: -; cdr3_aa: CASSEARLAVEQFF; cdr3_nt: TGTGCCAGCAGTGAAGCGCGGCTAGCAGTTGAGCAGTTCTTC
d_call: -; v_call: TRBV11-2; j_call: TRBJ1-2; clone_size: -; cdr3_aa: CASSLVQGNGYTF; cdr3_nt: TGTGCCAGCAGCTTAGTGCAGGGAAATGGCTACACCTTC
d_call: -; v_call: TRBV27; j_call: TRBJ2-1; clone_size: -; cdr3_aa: CASSVLRGLEFF; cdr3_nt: TGTGCCAGCAGTGTCCTCAGGGGTTTAGAGTTCTTC
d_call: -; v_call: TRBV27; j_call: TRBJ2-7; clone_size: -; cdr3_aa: CASTETLSSYEQYF; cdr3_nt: TGTGCCAGCACCGAAACACTAAGCTCCTACGAGCAGTACTTC
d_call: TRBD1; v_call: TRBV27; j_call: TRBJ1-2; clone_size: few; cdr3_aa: CHPDRDKGYTF; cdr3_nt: TGTCATCCGGACAGGGATAAGGGCTACACCTTC
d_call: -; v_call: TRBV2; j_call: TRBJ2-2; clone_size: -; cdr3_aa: CASSEPGTGELFF; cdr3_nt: TGTGCCAGCAGTGAACCCGGGACCGGGGAGCTGTTTTTT
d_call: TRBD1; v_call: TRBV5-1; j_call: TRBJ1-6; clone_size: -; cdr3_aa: CASSTDRGESPLHF; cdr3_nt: TGCGCCAGCAGCACGGACAGGGGAGAATCACCCCTCCACTTT
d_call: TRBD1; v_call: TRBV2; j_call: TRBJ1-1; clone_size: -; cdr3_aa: CASRQGASTEAFF; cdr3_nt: TGTGCCAGCAGGCAGGGGGCGAGCACTGAAGCTTTCTTT
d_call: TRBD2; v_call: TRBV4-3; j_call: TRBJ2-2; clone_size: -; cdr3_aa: CASSQGLARNTGELFF; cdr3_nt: TGCGCCAGCAGCCAAGGACTAGCGAGGAACACCGGGGAGCTGTTTTTT
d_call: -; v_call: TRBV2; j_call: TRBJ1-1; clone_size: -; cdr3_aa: CASSPRGTNEAFF; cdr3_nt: TGTGCCTCCTCCCCCCGGGGAACGAATGAAGCTTTCTTT
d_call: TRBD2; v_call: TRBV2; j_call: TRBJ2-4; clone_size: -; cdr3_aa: CASTPRAGGSKNIQYF; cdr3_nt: TGTGCCAGCACGCCGCGGGCGGGGGGTAGCAAAAACATTCAGTACTTC
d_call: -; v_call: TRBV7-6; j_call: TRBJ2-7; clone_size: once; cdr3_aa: CASSLAWEPRGEQYF; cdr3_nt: TGTGCCAGCAGCTTAGCGTGGGAGCCCCGGGGCGAGCAGTACTTC